The rows below give T cell receptor beta chains drawn from one sample of a study of beta chain features in type 1 diabetes. TCRdb's table, derived via immunoSEQ multiplex PCR, lists solely in-frame clones and lacks some. In the table there are approximately 330,000 clones, approximately 10% of which are singletons. Sequences were obtained from naive CD4+ T cells from blood. The receptors shown here come from a woman aged 25 to 39 in good health. CDR3s include the opening cysteine and the closing phenylalanine or tryptophan. The D gene is left open where the match is weak. Where a row states a size, it is once, few, many or the class of an expanded clone; other rows omit it.

TRBJ2-1	few	TRBD2	TRBV10-3	CAIGRASNEQFF	TGTGCCATCGGGAGGGCCTCCAATGAGCAGTTCTTC
TRBJ1-5	-	-	TRBV18	CASSPPPPGPQHF	TGTGCCAGCTCACCACCGCCCCCGGGGCCCCAGCATTTT
TRBJ2-3	-	TRBD1	TRBV29-1	CSVTGAGTDTQYF	TGCAGCGTTACAGGGGCTGGCACAGATACGCAGTATTTT
TRBJ2-1	few	-	TRBV27	CASSLSQGIGVSNEQFF	TGTGCCAGCAGTCTCAGCCAGGGCATTGGGGTTTCGAATGAGCAGTTCTTC
TRBJ1-1	few	-	TRBV14	CASSQDTGIWTEAFF	TGTGCCAGCAGCCAAGATACAGGGATATGGACTGAAGCTTTCTTT
TRBJ2-5	few	TRBD1	TRBV7-9	CASSLWTGRWETQYF	TGTGCCAGCAGCTTATGGACAGGGCGATGGGAGACCCAGTACTTC
TRBJ1-5	-	-	TRBV7-3	CASRLHASNQPQHF	TGTGCCAGCAGGTTACATGCGAGCAATCAGCCCCAGCATTTT
TRBJ2-1	-	-	TRBV21-1	CARHEGRGLDEQFF	TGTGCCAGACATGAGGGCAGGGGGCTGGATGAGCAGTTCTTC
TRBJ2-4	-	-	TRBV9	CASSVDPGTDIQYF	TGTGCCAGCAGCGTAGATCCAGGTACGGACATTCAGTACTTC
TRBJ2-5	few	TRBD1	TRBV29-1	CSVPTGLRETQYF	TGCAGCGTCCCGACAGGGTTAAGGGAGACCCAGTACTTC
TRBJ1-2	few	-	TRBV4-3	CASSQDQTENYGYTF	TGCGCCAGCAGCCAAGACCAAACAGAGAACTATGGCTACACCTTC
TRBJ2-7	-	TRBD1	TRBV28	CASSFQGAYKYF	TGTGCCAGCAGTTTTCAGGGGGCGTACAAGTACTTC
TRBJ2-1	few	TRBD2	TRBV7-2	CASSFGLAGGKVLYNEQFF	TGTGCCAGCAGCTTTGGTCTAGCCGGGGGGAAGGTCCTTTACAATGAGCAGTTCTTC